This passage covers 32 T cell receptor beta chains from one sample sequenced in a study of blood T cell repertoires in COVID-19. Repertoires were generated with immunoSEQ multiplex PCR, while TCRdb's copy carries only in-frame clones and drops some. The top ten hold approximately 4.2% of the sample, which has 270,000 or so clones, roughly 89% seen once. Source material: peripheral blood. The receptors were sampled from a man aged 40-55 years with acute or convalescent COVID-19.

The chain couples TRBV27 to TRBJ2-1; possible D gene TRBD1, 5 bases. The germline CDR1 and CDR2 sequences are MNHEY and SMNVEV (reference sequence). The length of the CDR3 is 16 residues. Trimming left V 5 bases short and J 0 bases short, with 14 bases between. CDR3 DNA sequence: TGTGCCAGCAGTCCCCTCGCAGGGAACTCCTACAATGAGCAGTTCTTC. It translates to CASSPLAGNSYNEQFF.

CDR3 nucleotides: TGTGCCAGCAGCCTACAAAACAGGGGGTACTATGGCTACACCTTC. It yields the protein CASSLQNRGYYGYTF. The genes are TRBV3-1 (or the pseudogene TRBV3-2) and TRBJ1-2, with 8 bases fitting TRBD1. Trimming removed 4 bases from V and 3 bases from J; junction bases left unmatched: 7. CDR3 length: 15 residues. CDR1 and CDR2 (germline): LGHDT, YNNKEL (reference sequence).

This chain joins TRBV11-2 and TRBJ2-3; D gene ambiguous. The CDR3 has 17 amino acids. Trimming left V 1 base short and J 0 bases short, with 14 bases between. Germline V gene data show CDR1 as SGHAT and CDR2 as FQNNGV. In DNA, the CDR3 is TGTGCCAGCAGCTTAGGTGTCGACTTTTGGAGCACAGATACGCAGTATTTT. It encodes CASSLGVDFWSTDTQYF.

This clone was recorded only once. The chain couples TRBV6-6 to TRBJ2-3; 9 bases are shared with TRBD1. The CDR3 covers 14 residues. V lost 4 bases and J lost 6; bases outside the gene matches: 5. Looked up from germline, CDR1 is MNHNY and CDR2 is SVGAGI (reference sequence). The CDR3 DNA sequence: TGTGCCAGCAGTTCAGACAGGGGGAGTGATACGCAGTATTTT. This translates into CASSSDRGSDTQYF.

V and J are TRBV27 and TRBJ1-4; 10 positions agree with TRBD1. The CDR3 runs 15 residues. The V gene's germline CDR1 is MNHEY and CDR2 SMNVEV (reference sequence). The J segment lost 8 bases and the V segment lost 4 bases, leaving 7 bases of the junction unmatched. CDR3 sequence reads: CASSSYGTGEEKLFF. The DNA for the CDR3 is TGTGCCAGCAGTTCCTACGGGACAGGGGAGGAAAAACTGTTTTTT.

The chain links TRBV10-3 to TRBJ2-2; no clear D. This CDR3 has 13 residues. Trimming removed 8 bases at V and 4 bases at J, with 11 bases between. CDR1 is ENHRY, CDR2 SYGVKD, per germline. As DNA, the CDR3 is TGTGCCATCGAGGAGCGTGGCACCGGGGAGCTGTTTTTT. Translated: CAIEERGTGELFF.

The chain has TRBV2 and TRBJ2-2, with D perhaps TRBD1 (6 bases). The germline V gene has CDR1 SNHLY and CDR2 FYNNEI. The CDR3 covers 14 residues. Trimming stripped 7 bases from V and 0 bases from J, with 9 bases between. The CDR3 sequence: CASTRDTNTGELFF. The CDR3 DNA reads TGTGCCAGCACCCGGGACACGAACACCGGGGAGCTGTTTTTT.

There are a few counts of this clone. The rearrangement joins TRBV21-1 to TRBJ1-2. TRBV21-1 constitutes a pseudogene. This CDR3 has 17 residues. The CDR3: CASSKAVGPAGDYGYTF. In nucleotides, the CDR3 is TGTGCCAGCAGCAAAGCCGTCGGGCCTGCGGGGGACTATGGCTACACCTTC.

This clone was observed a few times. This chain joins TRBV7-9 and TRBJ2-7, with D hard to call. Germline values: CDR1 SEHNR, CDR2 FQNEAQ (reference sequence). V lost 5 bases and J 0 bases, leaving 8 bases between the germline ends. CDR3 length: 13 residues. CDR3 loop: CASSPPHSYEQYF. The CDR3 nucleotides read TGTGCCAGCAGCCCCCCACACTCCTACGAGCAGTACTTC.

The V call is TRBV28, the J call TRBJ1-2; unclear D gene. The CDR3 contains 12 residues. Trimming stripped 3 bases from V and 6 bases from J, with 8 bases between. Germline V lookup: CDR1 MDHEN, CDR2 SYDVKM. CDR3 bases: TGTGCCAGCAGTTTCGGGGTCGATGGCTACACCTTC. It yields the protein CASSFGVDGYTF.

Concerning this clone itself: Different DNA sequences within this sample yield the same CDR3. The chain joins TRBV15 to TRBJ1-4, with D unclear. The V end was cut by 0 bases, the J end by 7 bases, with 6 bases between. Germline V gene lookup returns CDR1 LNHNV and CDR2 YYDKDF (reference sequence). The CDR3 is 13 residues long. CDR3 protein: CATSRDLGEKLFF. The CDR3, as DNA: TGTGCCACCAGCAGAGATCTAGGTGAAAAACTGTTTTTT.

V and J are TRBV7-3 and TRBJ1-1, with TRBD1 matching over 8 bases. There are 14 residues in the CDR3. V dropped 5 bases and J dropped 11; count of bases not matched to a gene: 13. Germline V CDR1 and CDR2: SGHTA, FQGTGA. CDR3 region: CASSPRQGTRGAFF. CDR3 DNA: TGTGCCAGCAGCCCTAGACAGGGGACAAGGGGGGCTTTCTTT.

V gene TRBV19 combines with J gene TRBJ1-5; 7 bases are a match to TRBD1. The J segment lost 3 bases and the V segment lost 5 bases, leaving 7 bases of the junction unmatched. CDR1 and CDR2 from the germline V gene are LNHDA and SQIVND (reference sequence). This CDR3 contains 15 residues. In DNA, the CDR3 is TGTGCCAGTAGTCGGGACAGCCCTACCAATCAGCCCCAGCATTTT. It yields the protein CASSRDSPTNQPQHF.

The rearrangement joins TRBV3-1 (or the pseudogene TRBV3-2) to TRBJ1-2; TRBD1 matches at 7 bases. Germline trimming cut 5 bases from V and 6 bases from J; bases unmatched to any gene: 6. This CDR3 comprises 13 residues. CDR1 is LGHDT, CDR2 YNNKEL, per germline (reference sequence). The CDR3 bases are TGTGCCAGCAGCTTACAGGGGATTGATGGCTACACCTTC. Its protein product is CASSLQGIDGYTF.

This clone came up once. This chain joins TRBV14 and TRBJ2-1; no clear D gene. The length of the CDR3 is 14 residues. The V gene's germline CDR1 is SGHDN and CDR2 FVKESK. V dropped 3 bases and J dropped 5 bases, with 11 bases sitting between them. CDR3 protein: CASSQGYPDNEQFF. In DNA form, the CDR3 reads TGTGCCAGCAGCCAGGGCTATCCGGACAATGAGCAGTTCTTC.

This sequence joins TRBV5-1 and TRBJ1-1, with 9 bases fitting TRBD1. The CDR3 loop spans 14 amino acids. The V gene's germline CDR1 is SGHRS and CDR2 YFSETQ. J lost 3 bases, V lost 4 bases, and 4 bases had no gene match. DNA of the CDR3: TGCGCCAGCAGCATGACAGGGGGGTACACTGAAGCTTTCTTT. Protein product: CASSMTGGYTEAFF.

The rearrangement links TRBV12-3 or TRBV12-4 to TRBJ1-1; D is possibly TRBD1 (6 bases). Trimming removed 8 bases from V and 7 bases from J, with 14 bases in between. This CDR3 has 12 amino acids. This CDR3 is CASEQGTFEAFF. CDR3 coding DNA: TGTGCCAGCGAACAGGGTACATTTGAAGCTTTCTTT.

The V gene is TRBV2, the J gene TRBJ1-5; D gene unclear. The CDR3 consists of 13 residues. Germline loops: CDR1 SNHLY, CDR2 FYNNEI. Trimming left V 8 bases short and J 0 bases short, with 8 bases between. CDR3 DNA sequence: TGTGCCAGCTCGACTGATAGCAATCAGCCCCAGCATTTT. Encoded protein: CASSTDSNQPQHF.

The chain employs TRBV19 and TRBJ1-2; 9 bases map to TRBD1. This CDR3 is built from 15 residues. Germline CDR1 LNHDA, CDR2 SQIVND (reference sequence). J gave up 8 bases and V 5 bases, and 12 bases lay outside the gene matches. In DNA, the CDR3 is TGTGCCAGTAGTGTTACTCCACAGGGGGCTGGAGGCTACACCTTC. Translation: CASSVTPQGAGGYTF.

The chain combines TRBV9 with TRBJ2-1; 8 bases are shared with TRBD2. The CDR3 is 16 residues long. Germline trimming cut 0 bases from V and 5 bases from J; bases unmatched to any gene: 7. The germline V gene has CDR1 SGDLS and CDR2 YYNGEE. The DNA for the CDR3 is TGTGCCAGCAGCGTAGTGGCGGGGGGCTTTAACAATGAGCAGTTCTTC. This codes for CASSVVAGGFNNEQFF.

The chain links TRBV9 to TRBJ2-3; 7 nucleotides match TRBD2. CDR3 length equals 12 residues. J was trimmed by 4 bases and V by 7 bases; bases with no gene match: 3. Per germline, CDR1 SGDLS and CDR2 YYNGEE. The CDR3 protein is CASGGDADTQYF. The CDR3 coding sequence is TGTGCCAGCGGGGGGGACGCAGATACGCAGTATTTT.

J is TRBJ1-1 and V is TRBV5-1; D is perhaps TRBD1 (6 bases). Germline V gene lookup returns CDR1 SGHRS and CDR2 YFSETQ. The CDR3 runs 13 residues. V gave up 6 bases and J gave up 2 bases, with 11 bases separating them. CDR3 amino acids: CASTLGGNTEAFF. CDR3 nucleotide sequence: TGCGCCAGCACCCTTGGGGGCAACACTGAAGCTTTCTTT.

The V gene is TRBV7-9, the J gene TRBJ2-2; weak D call: TRBD2 (6 bases). CDR3 length: 14 residues. In germline, CDR1 is SEHNR, CDR2 FQNEAQ (reference sequence). Trimming shortened V by 7 bases and J by 6 bases, and 15 bases separated the two germline ends. The CDR3 nucleotides are TGTGCCAGCACGAAACACTCGGGGGCCGGGGAGCTGTTTTTT. Translation: CASTKHSGAGELFF.

The chain joins TRBV24-1 to TRBJ2-3; D might be TRBD2 (5 bases). Germline values: CDR1 KGHDR, CDR2 SFDVKD. The CDR3 contains 16 residues. V shed 3 bases and J shed 1 base, with 13 bases lying between them. The CDR3 sequence is CATSDLDFARTDTQYF. The DNA for the CDR3 is TGTGCCACCAGTGATCTGGACTTCGCCCGCACAGATACGCAGTATTTT.

This clone was counted only a few times. This chain links TRBV3-1 (or the pseudogene TRBV3-2) with TRBJ1-2; 7 bases agree with TRBD1. The CDR3 totals 12 residues. Germline CDR1 and CDR2: LGHDT and YNNKEL (reference sequence). J gave up 5 bases and V 5 bases, and 2 bases lay outside the gene matches. The CDR3 nucleotides are TGTGCCAGCAGCACGACAGGGTATGGCTACACCTTC. The encoded protein is CASSTTGYGYTF.

This chain's CDR3 is CAISGDHMNTEAFF. CDR3 coding DNA: TGTGCCATCAGCGGAGACCACATGAACACTGAAGCTTTCTTT. V is TRBV10-3 and J is TRBJ1-1, with D unclear. The germline V gene encodes CDR1 ENHRY and CDR2 SYGVKD. This CDR3 contains 14 residues. Trimming left V 6 bases short and J 0 bases short, with 11 bases between.

As to this clone: The same CDR3 can be traced to other DNA sequences in this sample. The rearrangement links TRBV7-9 to TRBJ1-1; 8 bases map to TRBD1. Germline V CDR1 and CDR2: SEHNR, FQNEAQ (reference sequence). With V trimmed by 0 bases and J by 5 bases, 5 bases remained unmatched. The CDR3 has 15 amino acids. CDR3 in amino acids: CASSLAAGGGTEAFF. DNA for the CDR3: TGTGCCAGCAGCTTAGCCGCAGGGGGCGGGACTGAAGCTTTCTTT.

Worth noting for this clone: The same CDR3 also results from other DNA sequences found in this sample. This chain uses TRBV18 with TRBJ2-3; 7 bases map to TRBD1. The CDR3 length is 14 residues. J was trimmed by 1 base and V by 3 bases; bases with no gene match: 1. Germline CDR1 is KGHSH and CDR2 is LQKENI. CDR3 amino acids: CASSPGQGTDTQYF. The CDR3 coding sequence is TGTGCCAGCTCACCTGGACAGGGCACAGATACGCAGTATTTT.

The gene calls are TRBV19 and TRBJ1-2; D is perhaps TRBD1 (6 bases). V dropped 5 bases and J dropped 0 bases, with 16 bases sitting between them. This CDR3 has 16 residues. Per the germline V gene, CDR1 is LNHDA and CDR2 is SQIVND (reference sequence). The CDR3: CASSPRWGGPNYGYTF. CDR3 coding DNA: TGTGCCAGTAGTCCCCGATGGGGGGGCCCTAACTATGGCTACACCTTC.

For this clone: Its ends do not fully match the called genes, so a read error is possible. The chain uses TRBV19 and TRBJ2-6, with 11 bases identical to TRBD1. CDR3 length: 19 amino acids. Germline V gives CDR1 LNHDA, CDR2 SQIVND (reference sequence). DNA of the CDR3: TGTGCCAGTAGTGGGGGACAGGGGGTCTCTTTCTCTTGGGCCAACGTCCTGACTTTC. Protein product: CASSGGQGVSFSWANVLTF.

The rearrangement links TRBV19 to TRBJ2-3; TRBD1 aligns across 9 bases. This CDR3 has 16 residues. Trimming took 5 bases from V and 6 from J; bases not matched to a gene: 12. Germline V gives CDR1 LNHDA, CDR2 SQIVND (reference sequence). The CDR3 region has the DNA TGTGCCAGTAGTGTTTCCGGGACAGGGAGGAGGGATACGCAGTATTTT. Amino acid sequence: CASSVSGTGRRDTQYF.

The chain recombines TRBV10-3 with TRBJ1-1; D is undetermined. The CDR3 is 15 residues long. The V gene lost 4 bases and the J gene lost 0 bases, with 12 bases spanning the gap. Per the germline V gene, CDR1 is ENHRY and CDR2 is SYGVKD. Written as DNA, the CDR3 is TGTGCCATCAGTGGCACTAGCCTAATGAACACTGAAGCTTTCTTT. It encodes CAISGTSLMNTEAFF.